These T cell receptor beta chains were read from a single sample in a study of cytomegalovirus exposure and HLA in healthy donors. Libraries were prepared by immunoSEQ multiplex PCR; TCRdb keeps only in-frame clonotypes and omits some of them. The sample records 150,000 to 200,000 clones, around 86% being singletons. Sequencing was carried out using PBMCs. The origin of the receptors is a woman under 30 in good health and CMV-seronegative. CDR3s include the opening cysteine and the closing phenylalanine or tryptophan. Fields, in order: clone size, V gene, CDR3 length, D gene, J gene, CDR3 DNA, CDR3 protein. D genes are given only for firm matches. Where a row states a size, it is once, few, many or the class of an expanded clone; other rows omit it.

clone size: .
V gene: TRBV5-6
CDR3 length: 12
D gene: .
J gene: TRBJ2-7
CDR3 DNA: TGTGCCAGCAGCTCCATGCGGTACGAGCAGTACTTC
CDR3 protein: CASSSMRYEQYF

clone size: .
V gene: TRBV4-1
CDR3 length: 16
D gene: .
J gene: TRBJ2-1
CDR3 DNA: TGCGCCAGCAGCCAAGGTTACGGAGGGGCAGACAATGAGCAGTTCTTC
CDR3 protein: CASSQGYGGADNEQFF

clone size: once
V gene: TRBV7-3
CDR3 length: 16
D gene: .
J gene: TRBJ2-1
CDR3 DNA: TGTGCCAGCAGCTTAGGGGGGATTCGTTCTTACAATGAGCAGTTCTTC
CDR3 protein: CASSLGGIRSYNEQFF

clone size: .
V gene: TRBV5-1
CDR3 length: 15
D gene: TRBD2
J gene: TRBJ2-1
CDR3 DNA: TGCGCCAGCAGCCAGGAGCGGGGCGCAGGGAATGAGCAGTTCTTC
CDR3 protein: CASSQERGAGNEQFF

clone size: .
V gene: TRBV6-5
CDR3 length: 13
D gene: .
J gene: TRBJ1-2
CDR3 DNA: TGTGCCAGCAGTTACTCAGGGGGCTATGGCTACACCTTC
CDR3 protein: CASSYSGGYGYTF

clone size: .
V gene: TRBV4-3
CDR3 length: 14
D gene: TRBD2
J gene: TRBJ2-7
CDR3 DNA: TGCGCCAGCAGCCAAACCGTAGCGGGAGGGGAGCAGTACTTC
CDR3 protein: CASSQTVAGGEQYF

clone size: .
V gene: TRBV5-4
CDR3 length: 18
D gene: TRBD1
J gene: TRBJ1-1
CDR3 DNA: TGTGCCAGCAGCGCGGTGACAGGGCCCCCCATCCTGAACACTGAAGCTTTCTTT
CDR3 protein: CASSAVTGPPILNTEAFF

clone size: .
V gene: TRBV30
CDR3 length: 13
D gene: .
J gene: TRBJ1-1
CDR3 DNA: TGTGCCTGGAGTGTACAGTTTGGCAACGAAGCTTTCTTT
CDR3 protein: CAWSVQFGNEAFF

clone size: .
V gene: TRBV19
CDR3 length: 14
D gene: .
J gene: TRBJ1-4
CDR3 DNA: TGTGCCACCCCGCGGCTTGCAACTAATGAAAAACTGTTTTTT
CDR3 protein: CATPRLATNEKLFF

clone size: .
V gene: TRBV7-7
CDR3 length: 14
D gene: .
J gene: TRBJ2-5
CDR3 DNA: TGTGCTAGCAGCTCGACCGGGGTTTCTGGGACCCAGTACTTC
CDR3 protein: CASSSTGVSGTQYF

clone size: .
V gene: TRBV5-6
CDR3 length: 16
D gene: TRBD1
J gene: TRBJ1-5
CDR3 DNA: TGTGCCAGCAGCTGGGCGAGGACAGGGGGCCTGGAGCCCCAGCATTTT
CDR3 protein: CASSWARTGGLEPQHF

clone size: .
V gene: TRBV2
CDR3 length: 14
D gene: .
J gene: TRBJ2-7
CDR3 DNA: TGTGCCAGCAGACGGTCCCCCGCGGCCTACGAGCAGTACTTC
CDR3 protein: CASRRSPAAYEQYF

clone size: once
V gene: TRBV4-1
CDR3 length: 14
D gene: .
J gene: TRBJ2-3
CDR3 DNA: TGCGCCAGCAGCCTTCCGAGTGGGCGGGAAACGCAGTATTTT
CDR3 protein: CASSLPSGRETQYF

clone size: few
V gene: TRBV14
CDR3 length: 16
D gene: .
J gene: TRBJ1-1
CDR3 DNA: TGTGCCAGCAGCCCGCAAACAGGGTTTCTGAATACTGAAGCTTTCTTT
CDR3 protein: CASSPQTGFLNTEAFF

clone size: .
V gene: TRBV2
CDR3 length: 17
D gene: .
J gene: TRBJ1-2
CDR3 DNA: TGTGCCAGCAGTGAAGCGCCCGGCAGGGCCCCTAACTATGGCTACACCTTC
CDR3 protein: CASSEAPGRAPNYGYTF

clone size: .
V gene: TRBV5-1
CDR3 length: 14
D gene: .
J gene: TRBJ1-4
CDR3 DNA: TGCGCCAGCAGCATCTATACAGGGAAGGAAAAACTGTTTTTT
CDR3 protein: CASSIYTGKEKLFF

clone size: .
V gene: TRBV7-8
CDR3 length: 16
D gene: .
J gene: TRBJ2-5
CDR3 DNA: TGTGCCAGCGGCATGTGGGCTCCGCCTATACAAGAGACCCAGTACTTC
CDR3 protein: CASGMWAPPIQETQYF

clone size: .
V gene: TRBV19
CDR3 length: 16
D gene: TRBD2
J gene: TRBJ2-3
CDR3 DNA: TGTGCCAGTAGTATTCTCCTAGCGGGGACGACAGATACGCAGTATTTT
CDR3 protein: CASSILLAGTTDTQYF

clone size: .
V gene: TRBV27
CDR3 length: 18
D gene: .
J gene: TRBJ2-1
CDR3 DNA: TGTGCCAGCAGTCCAACCGGCGTGGAGGTGGGCCCCTACAATGAGCAGTTCTTC
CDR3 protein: CASSPTGVEVGPYNEQFF

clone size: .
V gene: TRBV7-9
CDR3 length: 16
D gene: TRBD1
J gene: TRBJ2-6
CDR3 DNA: TGTGCCAGCAGTGGTAGGGGGCGGCGAGGGGCCAACGCCCTGACTTTC
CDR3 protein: CASSGRGRRGANALTF

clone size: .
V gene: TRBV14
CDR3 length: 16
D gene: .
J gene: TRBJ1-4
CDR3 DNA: TGTGCCAGCAGCCAATCCCGGGACTCCTTAGGCGAAAAACTGTTTTTT
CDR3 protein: CASSQSRDSLGEKLFF

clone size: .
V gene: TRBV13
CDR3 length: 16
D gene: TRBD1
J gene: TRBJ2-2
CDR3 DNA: TGTGCCAGCAGCTGGTACAGGGGACCGAACACCGGGGAGCTGTTTTTT
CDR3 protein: CASSWYRGPNTGELFF

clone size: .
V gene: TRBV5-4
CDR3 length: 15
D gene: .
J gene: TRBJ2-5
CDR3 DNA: TGTGCCAGCATCTTCCCGGGGGTCCTCCAAGAGACCCAGTACTTC
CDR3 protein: CASIFPGVLQETQYF

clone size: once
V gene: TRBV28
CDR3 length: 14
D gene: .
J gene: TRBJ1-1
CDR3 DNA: TGTGCCAGCAGTTTTCGAGGGTTGGGCACTGAAGCTTTCTTT
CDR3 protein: CASSFRGLGTEAFF

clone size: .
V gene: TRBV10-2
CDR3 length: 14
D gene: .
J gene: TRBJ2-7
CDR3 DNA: TGCGCCAGCAGCGTGATAGTCTTGACTGGTGAGCAGTACTTC
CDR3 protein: CASSVIVLTGEQYF

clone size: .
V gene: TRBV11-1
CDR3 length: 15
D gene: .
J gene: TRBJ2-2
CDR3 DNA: TGTGCCAGCAGCTTGGCCAAGGGGCTCCCCGGGGAGCTGTTTTTT
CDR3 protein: CASSLAKGLPGELFF